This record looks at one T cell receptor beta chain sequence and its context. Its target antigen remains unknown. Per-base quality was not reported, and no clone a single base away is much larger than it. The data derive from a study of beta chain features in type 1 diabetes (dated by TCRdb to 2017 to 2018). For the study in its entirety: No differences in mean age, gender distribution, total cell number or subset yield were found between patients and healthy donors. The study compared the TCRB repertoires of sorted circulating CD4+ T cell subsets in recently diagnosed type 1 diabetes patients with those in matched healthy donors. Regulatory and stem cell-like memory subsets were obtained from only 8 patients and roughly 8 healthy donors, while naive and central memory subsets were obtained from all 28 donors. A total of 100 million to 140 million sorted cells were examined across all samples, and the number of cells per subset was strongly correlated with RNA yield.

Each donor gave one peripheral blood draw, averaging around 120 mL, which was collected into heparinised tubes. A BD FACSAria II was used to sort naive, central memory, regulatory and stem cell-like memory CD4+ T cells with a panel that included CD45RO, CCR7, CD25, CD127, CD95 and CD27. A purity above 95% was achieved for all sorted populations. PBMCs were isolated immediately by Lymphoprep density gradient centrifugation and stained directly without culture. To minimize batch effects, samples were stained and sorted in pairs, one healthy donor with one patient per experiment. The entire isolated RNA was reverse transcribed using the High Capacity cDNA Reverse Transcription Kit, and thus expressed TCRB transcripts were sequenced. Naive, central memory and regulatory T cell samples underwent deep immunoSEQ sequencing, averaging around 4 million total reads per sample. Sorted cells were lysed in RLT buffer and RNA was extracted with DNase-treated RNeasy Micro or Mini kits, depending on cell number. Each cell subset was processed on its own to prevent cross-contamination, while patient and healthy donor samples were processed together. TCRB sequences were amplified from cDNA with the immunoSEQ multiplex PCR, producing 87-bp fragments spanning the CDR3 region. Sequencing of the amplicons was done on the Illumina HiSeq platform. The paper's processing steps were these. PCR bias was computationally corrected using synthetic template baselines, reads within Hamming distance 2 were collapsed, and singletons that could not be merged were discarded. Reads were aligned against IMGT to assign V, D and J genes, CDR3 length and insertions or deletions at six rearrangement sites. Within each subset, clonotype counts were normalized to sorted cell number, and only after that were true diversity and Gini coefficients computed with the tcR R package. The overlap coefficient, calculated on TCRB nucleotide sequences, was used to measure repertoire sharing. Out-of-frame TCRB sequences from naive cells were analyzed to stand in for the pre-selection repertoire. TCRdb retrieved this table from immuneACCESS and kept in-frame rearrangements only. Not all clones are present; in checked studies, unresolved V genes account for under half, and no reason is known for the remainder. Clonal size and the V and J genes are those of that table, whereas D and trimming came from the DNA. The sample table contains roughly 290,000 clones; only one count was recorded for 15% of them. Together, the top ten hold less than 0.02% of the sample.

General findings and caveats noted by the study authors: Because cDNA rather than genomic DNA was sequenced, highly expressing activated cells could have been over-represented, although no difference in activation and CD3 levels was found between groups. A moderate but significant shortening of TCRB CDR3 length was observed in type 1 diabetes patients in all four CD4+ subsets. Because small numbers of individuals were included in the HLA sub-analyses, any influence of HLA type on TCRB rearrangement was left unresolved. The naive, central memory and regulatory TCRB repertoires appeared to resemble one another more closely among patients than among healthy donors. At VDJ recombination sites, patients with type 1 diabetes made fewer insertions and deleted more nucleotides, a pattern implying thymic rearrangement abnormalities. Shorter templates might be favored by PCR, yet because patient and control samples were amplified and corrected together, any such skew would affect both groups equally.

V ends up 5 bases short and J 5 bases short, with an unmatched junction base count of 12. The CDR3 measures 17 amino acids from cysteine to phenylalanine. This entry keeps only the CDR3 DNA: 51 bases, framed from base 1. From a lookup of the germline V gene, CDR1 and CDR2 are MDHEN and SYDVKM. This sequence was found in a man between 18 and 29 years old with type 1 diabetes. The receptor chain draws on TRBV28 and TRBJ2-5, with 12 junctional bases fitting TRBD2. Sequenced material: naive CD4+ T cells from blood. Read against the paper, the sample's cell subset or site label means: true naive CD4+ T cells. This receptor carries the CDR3 CASSPGLAGPRRETQYF. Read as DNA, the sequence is TGTGCCAGCAGTCCCGGACTAGCGGGGCCCCGGCGTGAGACCCAGTACTTC.